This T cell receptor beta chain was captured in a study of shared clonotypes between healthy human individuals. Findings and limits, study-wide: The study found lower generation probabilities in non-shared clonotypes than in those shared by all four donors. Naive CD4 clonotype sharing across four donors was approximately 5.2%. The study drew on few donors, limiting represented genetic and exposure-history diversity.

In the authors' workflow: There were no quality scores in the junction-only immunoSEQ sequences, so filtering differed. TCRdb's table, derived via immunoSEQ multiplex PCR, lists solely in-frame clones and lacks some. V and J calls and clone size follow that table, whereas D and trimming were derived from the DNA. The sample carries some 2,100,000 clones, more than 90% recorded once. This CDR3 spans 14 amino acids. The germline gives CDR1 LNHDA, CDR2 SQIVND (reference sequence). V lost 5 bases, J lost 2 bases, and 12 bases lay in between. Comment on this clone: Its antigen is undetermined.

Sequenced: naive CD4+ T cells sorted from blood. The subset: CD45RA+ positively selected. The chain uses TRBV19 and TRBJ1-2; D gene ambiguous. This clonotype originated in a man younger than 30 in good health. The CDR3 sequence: CASSSWTGNYGYTF. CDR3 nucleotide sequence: TGTGCCAGTAGTTCCTGGACGGGGAACTATGGCTACACCTTC.